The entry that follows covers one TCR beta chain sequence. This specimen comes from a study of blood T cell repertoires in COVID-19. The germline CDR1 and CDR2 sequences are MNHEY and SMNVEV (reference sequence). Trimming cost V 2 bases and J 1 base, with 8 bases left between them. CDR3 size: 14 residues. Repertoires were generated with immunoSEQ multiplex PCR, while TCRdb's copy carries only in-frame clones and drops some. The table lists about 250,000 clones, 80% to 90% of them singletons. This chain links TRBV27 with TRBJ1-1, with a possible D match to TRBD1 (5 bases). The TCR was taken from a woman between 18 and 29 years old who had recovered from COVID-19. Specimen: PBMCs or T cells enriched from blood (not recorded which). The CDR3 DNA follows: TGTGCCAGCAGTTTAACCGGGGGGAACACTGAAGCTTTCTTT. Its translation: CASSLTGGNTEAFF.